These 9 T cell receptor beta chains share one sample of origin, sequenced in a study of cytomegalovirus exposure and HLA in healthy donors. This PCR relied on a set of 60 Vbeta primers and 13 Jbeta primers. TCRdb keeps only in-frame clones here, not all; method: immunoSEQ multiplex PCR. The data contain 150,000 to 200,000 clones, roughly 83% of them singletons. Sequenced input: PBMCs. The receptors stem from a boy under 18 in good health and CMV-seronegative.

The CDR3 DNA is TGTGCCAGTGGATCTTCTAGTGACAGCGGGGAAGATTTCTGGATAGGGAATCAGCCCCAGCATTTT. This gives the protein CASGSSSDSGEDFWIGNQPQHF. The gene calls are TRBV19 and TRBJ1-5; D is possibly TRBD1 (5 bases). Trimming left V 8 bases short and J 4 bases short, with 39 bases between. Germline-derived CDR1 and CDR2 are LNHDA and SQIVND (reference sequence). This CDR3 region has 22 residues.

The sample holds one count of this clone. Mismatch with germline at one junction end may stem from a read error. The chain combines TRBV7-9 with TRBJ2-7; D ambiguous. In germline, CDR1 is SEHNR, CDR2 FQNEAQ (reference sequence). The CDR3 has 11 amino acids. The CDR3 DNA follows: TGTGCCAGCAGCTTAGCGCGTGACTTATGCTTC. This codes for CASSLARDLCF. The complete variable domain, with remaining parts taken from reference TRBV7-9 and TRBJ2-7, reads DTGVSQNPRHKITKRGQNVTFRCDPISEHNRLYWYRQTLGQGPEFLTYFQNEAQLEKSRLLSDRFSAERPKGSFSTLEIQRTEQGDSAMYLCASSLARDLCFGPGTRLTVT.

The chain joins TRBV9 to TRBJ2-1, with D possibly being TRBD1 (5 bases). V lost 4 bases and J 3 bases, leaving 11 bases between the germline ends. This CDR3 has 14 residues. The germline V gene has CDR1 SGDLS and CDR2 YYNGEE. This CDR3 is CASSPHDSYNEQFF. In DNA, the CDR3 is TGTGCCAGCAGCCCACATGACAGCTACAATGAGCAGTTCTTC.

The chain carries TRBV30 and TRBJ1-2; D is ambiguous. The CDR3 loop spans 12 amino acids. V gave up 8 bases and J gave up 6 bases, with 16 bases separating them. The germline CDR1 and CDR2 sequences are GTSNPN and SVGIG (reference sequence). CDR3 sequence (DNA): TGTGCCCTAAGTCCTACCCTCCATGGCTACACCTTC. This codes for CALSPTLHGYTF.

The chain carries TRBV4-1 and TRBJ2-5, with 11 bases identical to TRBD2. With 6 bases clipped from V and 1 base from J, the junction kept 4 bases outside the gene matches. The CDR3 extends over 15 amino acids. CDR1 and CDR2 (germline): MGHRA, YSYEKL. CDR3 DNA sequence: TGCGCCAGCAGTAAGGGACTAGCGGCCCAAGAGACCCAGTACTTC. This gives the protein CASSKGLAAQETQYF.

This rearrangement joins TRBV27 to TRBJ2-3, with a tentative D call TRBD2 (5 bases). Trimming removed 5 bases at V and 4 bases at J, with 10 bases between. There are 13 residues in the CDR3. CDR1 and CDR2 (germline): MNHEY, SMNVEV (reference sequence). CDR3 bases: TGTGCCAGCAGTCGGGGTCGGGCAGATACGCAGTATTTT. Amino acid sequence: CASSRGRADTQYF.

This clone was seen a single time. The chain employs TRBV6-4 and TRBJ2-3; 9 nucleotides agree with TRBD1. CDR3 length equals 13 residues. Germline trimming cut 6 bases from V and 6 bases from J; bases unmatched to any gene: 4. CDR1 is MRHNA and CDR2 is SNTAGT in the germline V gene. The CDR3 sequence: CASSTGGADTQYF. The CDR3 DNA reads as TGTGCCAGCAGCACAGGGGGCGCCGATACGCAGTATTTT.

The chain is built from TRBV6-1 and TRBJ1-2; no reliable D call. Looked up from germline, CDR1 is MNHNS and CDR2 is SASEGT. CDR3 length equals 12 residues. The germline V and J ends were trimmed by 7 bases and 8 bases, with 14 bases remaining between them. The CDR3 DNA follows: TGTGCCAGCATCCTGAACCCAGGCGGCTACACCTTC. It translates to CASILNPGGYTF.

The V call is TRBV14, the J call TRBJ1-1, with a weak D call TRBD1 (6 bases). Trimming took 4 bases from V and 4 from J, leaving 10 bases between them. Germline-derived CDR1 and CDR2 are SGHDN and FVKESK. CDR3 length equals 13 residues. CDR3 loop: CASSRQVSTEAFF. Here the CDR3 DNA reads TGTGCCAGCAGCCGACAGGTCTCCACTGAAGCTTTCTTT.